This passage covers 26 T cell receptor beta chains from one sample sequenced in a study of cytomegalovirus exposure and HLA in healthy donors. The method was immunoSEQ multiplex PCR; TCRdb's version includes in-frame clones alone and lacks a portion of them. The sample gives about 130,000 clones, over 90% of which show up once; 1.5% to 2% is in the top ten. Sample: PBMCs. These receptors all come from a man younger than 35 in good health and CMV-seropositive.

The chain recombines TRBV5-1 with TRBJ2-1; 12 bases line up with TRBD1. This CDR3 region has 15 residues. CDR1 SGHRS and CDR2 YFSETQ come from the germline V gene. V trimming: 4 bases; J trimming: 6 bases; junction bases outside the gene matches: 5. The CDR3 region is CASSIRDRGRNEQFF. CDR3 nucleotides: TGCGCCAGCAGCATAAGGGACAGGGGGCGCAATGAGCAGTTCTTC.

This clone was recorded once. The chain links TRBV6-5 to TRBJ2-7; 9 nucleotides match TRBD2. Per the germline V gene, CDR1 is MNHEY and CDR2 is SVGAGI. The CDR3 runs 15 residues. Unmatched junction bases numbered 7, after V lost 7 bases and J lost 0 bases. The CDR3 loop is CASILFSGSSYEQYF. CDR3 nucleotides: TGTGCCAGCATCCTTTTTAGCGGGAGCTCCTACGAGCAGTACTTC.

The DNA for the CDR3 is TGTGCCAGCAGCTGGGTCGGGACAGAACTCCACGAGCAGTACTTC. Its translation: CASSWVGTELHEQYF. The V gene is TRBV7-9, the J gene TRBJ2-7; the match to TRBD1 covers 7 bases. CDR3 size: 15 residues. V shed 4 bases, J shed 5 bases, and the junction held 11 bases outside the gene matches. Germline assignment: CDR1 SEHNR and CDR2 FQNEAQ (reference sequence).

This chain links TRBV28 with TRBJ1-3; D gene ambiguous. The CDR3 runs to 14 residues. Germline CDR1 is MDHEN and CDR2 is SYDVKM. Trimming removed 6 bases at V and 1 base at J, with 10 bases between. The CDR3 nucleotides are TGTGCCAGCAGGACGTCGGGTTCTGGAAACACCATATATTTT. Protein: CASRTSGSGNTIYF. The complete variable domain, with remaining parts taken from reference TRBV28 and TRBJ1-3, reads DVKVTQSSRYLVKRTGEKVFLECVQDMDHENMFWYRQDPGLGLRLIYFSYDVKMKEKGDIPEGYSVSREKKERFSLILESASTNQTSMYLCASRTSGSGNTIYFGEGSWLTVV.

This chain uses TRBV27 with TRBJ1-2; no clear D gene. V shed 2 bases and J shed 8 bases, with 15 bases lying between them. The length of the CDR3 is 14 residues. Germline-derived CDR1 and CDR2 are MNHEY and SMNVEV (reference sequence). For the CDR3, the DNA is TGTGCCAGCAGTTTAAGCGGTCCGGTGGTAGGCTACACCTTC. Encoded protein: CASSLSGPVVGYTF.

J is TRBJ2-2 and V is TRBV10-3; 7 bases align to TRBD2. The CDR3 has 14 amino acids. CDR1 is ENHRY, CDR2 SYGVKD, per germline. V gave up 5 bases and J gave up 3 bases; unmatched junction bases: 3. CDR3 nucleotides: TGTGCCATCAGTAGACTAGCCGACACCGGGGAGCTGTTTTTT. Amino acid sequence: CAISRLADTGELFF.

The chain links TRBV5-4 to TRBJ2-7, with no clear D. CDR3 length: 11 residues. Per the germline V gene, CDR1 is SGHNT and CDR2 is YYREEE (reference sequence). V was shortened by 4 bases and J by 2 bases, with 4 bases between the two germline ends. This CDR3 reads CASSGPYEQYF. The CDR3 DNA sequence: TGTGCCAGCAGCGGGCCCTACGAGCAGTACTTC.

The sample holds a few counts of this clone. The chain joins TRBV6-6 to TRBJ1-1; a weak D match, TRBD1 (5 bases). V was pared by 5 bases and J by 5 bases, with 12 bases between. The CDR3 spans 13 residues. The germline gives CDR1 MNHNY, CDR2 SVGAGI (reference sequence). CDR3 sequence reads: CASSTGGSTEAFF. CDR3 DNA: TGTGCCAGCAGTACGGGGGGTTCGACTGAAGCTTTCTTT.

The sample holds a few counts of this clone. The sample carries other DNA sequences with the same CDR3. The CDR3 loop is CASSLSLAGTYNEQFF. The CDR3 nucleotides are TGTGCCAGCAGCTTAAGCCTAGCGGGAACCTACAATGAGCAGTTCTTC. J is TRBJ2-1 and V is TRBV7-9; the match to TRBD2 covers 9 bases. Trimming took 2 bases from V and 2 from J; bases not matched to a gene: 4. Germline V gene data show CDR1 as SEHNR and CDR2 as FQNEAQ (reference sequence). This CDR3 is 16 amino acids long.

The gene calls are TRBV7-9 and TRBJ2-7, with a possible D match to TRBD2 (6 bases). This CDR3 is built from 14 residues. Germline V CDR1 and CDR2: SEHNR, FQNEAQ (reference sequence). Deletions cut 6 bases from V and 4 bases from J, with 16 bases between. This chain's CDR3 is CASSLRDGGYEQYF. CDR3 DNA: TGTGCCAGCAGTCTCAGGGATGGGGGGTACGAGCAGTACTTC.

The chain carries TRBV28 and TRBJ1-3; D not resolved. Germline loops: CDR1 MDHEN, CDR2 SYDVKM. The CDR3 covers 15 residues. The ends were cut back, 2 bases at V and 2 bases at J, with 10 bases in the middle. The CDR3 spells CASSLTPSAGNTIYF. CDR3 nucleotides: TGTGCCAGCAGTTTAACTCCTAGCGCTGGAAACACCATATATTTT. Drawing the rest from reference TRBV28 and TRBJ1-3, the complete variable domain is DVKVTQSSRYLVKRTGEKVFLECVQDMDHENMFWYRQDPGLGLRLIYFSYDVKMKEKGDIPEGYSVSREKKERFSLILESASTNQTSMYLCASSLTPSAGNTIYFGEGSWLTVV.

The chain recombines TRBV25-1 with TRBJ2-7, with D perhaps matching TRBD1 (5 bases). Germline assignment: CDR1 MGHDK and CDR2 SYGVNS. This CDR3 spans 15 amino acids. Trimming removed 2 bases at V and 5 bases at J, with 16 bases between. The CDR3 is CASSEADRPFHEQYF. The CDR3 DNA sequence: TGTGCCAGCAGTGAAGCTGACAGACCGTTCCACGAGCAGTACTTC.

CDR3 in DNA: TGTGCCAGCAGTAAAGACAGGGCAGGGTCCTACGAGCAGTACTTC. Translated: CASSKDRAGSYEQYF. J is TRBJ2-7 and V is TRBV2; TRBD1 agrees at 7 bases. V dropped 5 bases and J dropped 1; count of bases not matched to a gene: 8. The germline V gene encodes CDR1 SNHLY and CDR2 FYNNEI. The CDR3 spans 15 residues.

The chain has TRBV21-1 and TRBJ1-6; the D call of TRBD1 is as the table states it, not checked on the DNA. TRBV21-1 is a listed pseudogene. The CDR3 loop spans 14 amino acids. The CDR3 sequence: CASIAGQGFSPLHF. As DNA, the CDR3 is TGTGCCAGCATTGCTGGACAGGGGTTTTCACCCCTCCACTTT.

The chain links TRBV5-8 to TRBJ1-2; possible D gene TRBD1, 6 bases. Germline V lookup: CDR1 SGHTS, CDR2 YDEGEE. V was trimmed by 0 bases and J by 6 bases, leaving 6 bases between them. The CDR3 loop spans 12 amino acids. CDR3 nucleotides: TGTGCCAGCAGCTTGGGGACAGATGGCTACACCTTC. As protein: CASSLGTDGYTF.

V gene TRBV4-1 combines with J gene TRBJ1-1; no clear D gene. Germline CDR1 is MGHRA and CDR2 is YSYEKL. The ends were cut back, 1 base at V and 11 bases at J, with 14 bases in the middle. This CDR3 region has 13 residues. CDR3 bases: TGCGCCAGCAGCCAAGTAGTCGGCGGGGAGGCTTTCTTT. It translates to CASSQVVGGEAFF.

The J gene is TRBJ2-5, the V gene TRBV11-2; TRBD2 is a possible D gene (6 bases). In germline, CDR1 is SGHAT, CDR2 FQNNGV. CDR3 length: 17 amino acids. V shed 5 bases and J shed 5 bases, with 24 bases lying between them. The CDR3 DNA follows: TGTGCCAGCAGCCCTAGCGTCGGTAGCGGAGGGGTGGAGACCCAGTACTTC. Protein sequence: CASSPSVGSGGVETQYF.

The rearrangement uses TRBV11-2 and TRBJ2-1; 8 bases are a match to TRBD2. Germline V gene sequence: CDR1 SGHAT, CDR2 FQNNGV. The CDR3 has 16 amino acids. The ends lost 5 bases at V and 4 bases at J; junction bases unmatched: 10. The CDR3 sequence: CASSILTSGRYNEQFF. In DNA, the CDR3 is TGTGCCAGCAGCATATTAACCAGCGGGAGATACAATGAGCAGTTCTTC.

The rearrangement links TRBV27 to TRBJ2-7; 9 bases agree with TRBD1. Germline V gene lookup returns CDR1 MNHEY and CDR2 SMNVEV (reference sequence). This CDR3 has 14 residues. V was pared by 6 bases and J by 0 bases, with 3 bases of the junction left unmatched. The DNA for the CDR3 is TGTGCCAGCAGGGAACAGGGGGCCTCCTACGAGCAGTACTTC. Its protein is CASREQGASYEQYF.

This clone was detected only once. The rearrangement joins TRBV10-1 to TRBJ2-6, with a weak D call TRBD1 (6 bases). Trimming shortened V by 0 bases and J by 2 bases, and 11 bases separated the two germline ends. This CDR3 spans 17 amino acids. CDR1 is WNHNN, CDR2 SYGVQD, per germline (reference sequence). CDR3 in DNA: TGCGCCAGCAGTGAGTCCTATCAGGGGACTGGGGCCAACGTCCTGACTTTC. This codes for CASSESYQGTGANVLTF.

The chain joins TRBV19 to TRBJ2-3; no reliable D call. The germline V and J ends were trimmed by 6 bases and 5 bases, with 12 bases remaining between them. Per the germline V gene, CDR1 is LNHDA and CDR2 is SQIVND (reference sequence). The CDR3 length is 13 residues. CDR3 region: CASSLRPVDTQYF. The CDR3 bases are TGTGCCAGTAGCCTTCGCCCGGTAGATACGCAGTATTTT.

This rearrangement joins TRBV19 to TRBJ1-2, with TRBD1 matching over 7 bases. The CDR3 runs to 15 residues. Unmatched junction bases numbered 12, after V lost 7 bases and J lost 4 bases. CDR1 and CDR2 from the germline V gene are LNHDA and SQIVND (reference sequence). This CDR3 reads CASTNPSGTAYGYTF. The CDR3 DNA follows: TGTGCCAGTACTAACCCATCTGGGACAGCCTATGGCTACACCTTC.

The rearrangement joins TRBV13 to TRBJ2-2; D is undetermined. Germline values: CDR1 PRHDT, CDR2 FYEKMQ (reference sequence). The CDR3 is 12 amino acids. V shed 5 bases and J shed 6 bases, with 7 bases lying between them. CDR3 coding DNA: TGTGCCAGCAGCCCAACTTCCGGGGAGCTGTTTTTT. The encoded protein is CASSPTSGELFF.

This clone came up once. This rearrangement joins TRBV19 to TRBJ1-5, with D perhaps TRBD1 (5 bases). The CDR3 runs 13 residues. V lost 5 bases and J lost 6, with 11 bases in between. Germline V CDR1 and CDR2: LNHDA, SQIVND (reference sequence). The CDR3 DNA follows: TGTGCCAGTAGTCTTCAGGGCGGTCAGCCCCAGCATTTT. Translated, it gives CASSLQGGQPQHF.

The chain couples TRBV11-2 to TRBJ2-3; 13 bases agree with TRBD2. Germline assignment: CDR1 SGHAT and CDR2 FQNNGV. V shed 5 bases, J shed 6 bases, and the junction held 11 bases outside the gene matches. CDR3 length: 17 residues. This CDR3 is CASSRRSLAGGADTQYF. DNA of the CDR3: TGTGCCAGCAGCCGGAGGTCACTAGCGGGAGGGGCCGATACGCAGTATTTT.

This chain joins TRBV6-1 and TRBJ1-5; D remains ambiguous. CDR3 length: 13 residues. Trimming removed 7 bases from V and 5 bases from J, with 12 bases in between. Germline-derived CDR1 and CDR2 are MNHNS and SASEGT. The CDR3 region has the DNA TGTGCCAGCATGCCGGGTTACTATCAGCCCCAGCATTTT. This encodes CASMPGYYQPQHF.